A single sample is the source of the 8 T cell receptor beta chains below, sequenced in a study of blood T cell repertoires in COVID-19. Sequencing was performed with immunoSEQ multiplex PCR; in TCRdb, only in-frame clones are kept and a portion is missing. The data contain fewer than 200,000 clones, 88% of them seen just once; the ten biggest clones take up 9% to 10%. Sequenced sample: PBMCs or T cells enriched from blood (not recorded which). Receptors originate from a woman aged 18-30 years who had recovered from COVID-19.

CDR3 protein: CASSRPRDRFGNQPQHF. CDR3 sequence (DNA): TGTGCCAGTAGTAGACCCCGGGACAGGTTCGGCAATCAGCCCCAGCATTTT. The J gene is TRBJ1-5, the V gene TRBV19; 8 bases map to TRBD1. The CDR3 loop spans 17 amino acids. J was trimmed by 2 bases and V by 4 bases; bases with no gene match: 10. Germline CDR1 is LNHDA and CDR2 is SQIVND (reference sequence). The full variable domain, rest sourced from reference TRBV19 and TRBJ1-5, is DGGITQSPKYLFRKEGQNVTLSCEQNLNHDAMYWYRQDPGQGLRLIYYSQIVNDFQKGDIAEGYSVSREKKESFPLTVTSAQKNPTAFYLCASSRPRDRFGNQPQHFGDGTRLSIL.

The rearrangement links TRBV4-3 to TRBJ2-3; 14 bases align to TRBD2. CDR3 length: 18 amino acids. V dropped 3 bases and J dropped 6; count of bases not matched to a gene: 11. Germline V gene lookup returns CDR1 LGHNA and CDR2 YSLEER. The CDR3 sequence: CASSQGFGTSGGVDTQYF. The CDR3 region has the DNA TGCGCCAGCAGCCAGGGCTTCGGGACTAGCGGGGGTGTGGATACGCAGTATTTT.

In DNA, the CDR3 is TGTGCCAGCAGCTTATCGGCTAGCGGTATCGAACCCTACGAGCAGTACTTC. Encoded protein: CASSLSASGIEPYEQYF. The gene calls are TRBV7-9 and TRBJ2-7; 7 bases are shared with TRBD2. V trimming: 2 bases; J trimming: 2 bases; junction bases outside the gene matches: 12. The CDR3 contains 17 residues. The germline gives CDR1 SEHNR, CDR2 FQNEAQ (reference sequence).

The chain combines TRBV2 with TRBJ1-1; D is unclear. The CDR3 loop spans 13 amino acids. CDR1 and CDR2 (germline): SNHLY, FYNNEI. V shed 4 bases and J shed 1 base, with 7 bases lying between them. The CDR3 DNA sequence: TGTGCCAGCAGTGGAGGCAGGAACACTGAAGCTTTCTTT. Translation: CASSGGRNTEAFF.

The chain combines TRBV13 with TRBJ1-3; D remains ambiguous. From germline, CDR1 is PRHDT and CDR2 FYEKMQ (reference sequence). V was cut by 2 bases and J by 0 bases, with 8 bases left in between. This CDR3 has 15 residues. For the CDR3, the DNA is TGTGCCAGCAGCTTATGGGCAAGCTCTGGAAACACCATATATTTT. Protein product: CASSLWASSGNTIYF.

CDR3 nucleotide sequence: TGTGCCACCATCGGAAGAGTACCGGGACAGGGGGCGGTGGATCAGCCCCAGCATTTT. Translating it yields CATIGRVPGQGAVDQPQHF. The chain has TRBV24-1 and TRBJ1-5; 12 positions match TRBD1. This CDR3 comprises 19 residues. Germline V gives CDR1 KGHDR, CDR2 SFDVKD. The V segment lost 8 bases and the J segment 5 bases; nucleotides outside the gene matches: 18.

The V gene is TRBV5-4, the J gene TRBJ2-1; 12 bases match TRBD2. Germline CDR1 and CDR2: SGHNT and YYREEE (reference sequence). The CDR3 length is 16 residues. J lost 2 bases, V lost 0 bases, and 0 bases had no gene match. This CDR3 reads CASSLGTSGTYNEQFF. The CDR3 region has the DNA TGTGCCAGCAGCTTGGGGACTAGCGGGACCTACAATGAGCAGTTCTTC. Full variable domain (remainder filled in from reference TRBV5-4 and TRBJ2-1): ETGVTQSPTHLIKTRGQQVTLRCSSQSGHNTVSWYQQALGQGPQFIFQYYREEENGRGNFPPRFSGLQFPNYSSELNVNALELDDSALYLCASSLGTSGTYNEQFFGPGTRLTVL.

This chain connects TRBV6-4 to TRBJ1-1; D gene ambiguous. V lost 2 bases to trimming and J lost 0 bases, with 7 bases between them. CDR3 length equals 14 residues. The germline V gene encodes CDR1 MRHNA and CDR2 SNTAGT. CDR3 nucleotide sequence: TGTGCCAGCAGTGACGGAGCCATGAACACTGAAGCTTTCTTT. Residues: CASSDGAMNTEAFF.